The sequence of this T cell receptor beta chain was determined in a study of tumor-infiltrating lymphocytes in primary liver carcinoma (dated by TCRdb to 2016 to 2017). For the study in its entirety: Hepatocellular carcinoma (four) or combined HCC and intrahepatic cholangiocarcinoma (one) was present in the five patients, who were three men and two women aged 30 to 69 years. Tumors of the five patients were stage T1-T3 N0M0 with maximum diameters of roughly 4.2 to 10 cm. Roughly 3.65 to 7.5 million productive TCRbeta reads were obtained per sample, and no significant difference in read depth was found between tissue types. The study combined TCRbeta repertoire sequencing, expression microarrays and whole-exome sequencing across five regions of each liver tumor, with adjacent normal tissue and blood. A total of some 35 specimens from 5 patients went through TCRbeta repertoire sequencing, namely 25 tumor regions, 5 adjacent noncancerous liver tissues and 5 peripheral blood samples. The 25 to 30 tumor region samples were profiled with Agilent mRNA microarrays so that TCRbeta repertoire diversity could be related to the local molecular phenotype. High reproducibility was observed for the technical replicate repertoires, with mean shared-clone rates around 0.9 and correlation coefficients above 0.98. Findings and caveats that apply to the study as a whole: Because the samples were bulk and unsorted, CD4+ and CD8+ T cell repertoires could not be compared. A significantly larger repertoire fraction was made up by the top 250 clones in tumors than in blood (p = 0.039). Only about 7-25% of top clones were found in all five regions of a tumor, suggesting spatial heterogeneity of tumor-infiltrating T cells. With just a few patients in the study, the authors point out that the findings should be validated in a larger study. Consistent with antigen-driven expansion, pairs of tumor regions showed higher repertoire overlap (mean roughly 35%) than either tumor-adjacent pairs (about 17%) or tumor-blood pairs (about 14%). Only the TCR beta chain was sequenced, which likely underestimates true repertoire diversity because unpaired alpha chains were not captured.

The germline V gene encodes CDR1 LNHNV and CDR2 YYDKDF (reference sequence). Inclusive of the bounding cysteine and phenylalanine, the CDR3 is 18 residues long. The CDR3 DNA has 54 bases and is translated from base 1. Total RNA and DNA were co-extracted without cell sorting from approximately 20-30 mg of bulk tissue using the AllPrep DNA/RNA mini kit. Surgical resection was performed in China between 2015 and early 2016 on four or five patients with histopathologically diagnosed primary liver carcinoma. Chronic HBV infection was present in the patients, and the patients were treatment-naive at sampling. Each tumor was sampled at five spatially separated regions: the superior, inferior, left-lateral and right-lateral poles and the tumor centre. According to histology, viable tumor cells made up more than 85% of every tumor sample. Each fresh piece of tumor and adjacent tissue was cut in two, with one half stored in RNAlater at -80 degrees C and the other half sent for histology.

TCRbeta-specific cDNA was reverse-transcribed from roughly 500 ng total RNA using a constant-region primer and ProtoScript II reverse transcriptase. TCRbeta libraries were built with three nested multiplex PCR rounds, a slightly modified ARM-PCR procedure. Each of the first two PCR rounds ran for approximately 10 cycles and used multiplex TRBV1-TRBV30 forward primers together with a Cbeta reverse primer. Sample barcodes and Illumina adapters were attached in a final 25-cycle PCR using Deep VentR polymerase. Before sequencing, amplicons of 200-500 bp were purified from gel using a QIAquick gel extraction kit. An Illumina HiSeq 2500 was used to sequence the TCRbeta amplicons, generating 250-bp paired-end reads. Per the authors' processing: Trimmomatic v0.33 was used to quality-trim the reads, and FLASH v1.2.11 was used to merge paired reads so that full CDR3 sequences could be recovered. MiGEC v1.2.1b assigned V, D and J germline segments to the rearranged TCRbeta sequences. Clonotype statistics, along with Shannon-Wiener diversity indices, were calculated using VDJtools v1.0.0. Except for diversity analysis, only the 250 most abundant clonotypes of each sample were used in subsequent analyses to reduce sampling bias. Through fastp at Q25 and MiXCR, TCRdb rebuilt clones from the public reads, retaining in-frame beta chains. When rows share a CDR3 protein, they turn into one entry using the most common DNA and genes. The V and J calls come from TCRdb's annotation, not from the publication. The sample table holds 65,000 to 90,000 distinct CDR3 sequences, of which 72% were seen once. Just under 20% of the sample lies in the top ten.

A word on this clonotype: Which antigen it targets is not known. One end of the junction does not line up with germline, which may come from a read error.

The sequence joins TRBV15 to TRBJ2-1, with 11 middle bases fitting TRBD2. Sequencing input: liver tumor tissue from sampling region 1. The cell subset or site label corresponds to: tumor region T1, superior pole. This clonotype was sampled from a man in his forties or fifties with primary liver carcinoma and hepatitis B virus infection. CDR3 region: CATNRELAGGGPYNEQFF. The nucleotide sequence reads TGTGCCACCAACAGAGAGCTAGCGGGAGGTGGGCCCTACAATGAGCAGTTCTTC.